This section outlines one T cell receptor (beta chain) sequence together with its context. The target antigen is unknown. Time point reported: week 11, during vaccination. Each dose of the vaccine consisted of 300 ug of mutant IDH1 20-mer peptide, with topical imiquimod. CDR1 is MDHEN and CDR2 is SYDVKM in the germline V gene. V was trimmed by 6 bases and J by 0 bases, leaving 6 bases between them. The CDR3 is 12 amino acids. The repertoire was sequenced with immunoSEQ multiplex PCR; TCRdb's copy has only in-frame clones and lacks some. The sample carries some 54,000 clones, around 90% recorded once. This record belongs to a study of a mutant IDH1 vaccine in newly diagnosed glioma.

The receptor's source is a man in his forties or fifties with glioma. The sample here was PBMCs, taken from a glioma patient whose treatment included an IDH1 peptide vaccine. The chain employs TRBV28 and TRBJ2-7; no clear D gene. The CDR3 sequence is CASRFGSYEQYF. In nucleotides, the CDR3 is TGTGCCAGCAGGTTTGGCTCCTACGAGCAGTACTTC. The full variable domain, rest sourced from reference TRBV28 and TRBJ2-7, is DVKVTQSSRYLVKRTGEKVFLECVQDMDHENMFWYRQDPGLGLRLIYFSYDVKMKEKGDIPEGYSVSREKKERFSLILESASTNQTSMYLCASRFGSYEQYFGPGTRLTVT.